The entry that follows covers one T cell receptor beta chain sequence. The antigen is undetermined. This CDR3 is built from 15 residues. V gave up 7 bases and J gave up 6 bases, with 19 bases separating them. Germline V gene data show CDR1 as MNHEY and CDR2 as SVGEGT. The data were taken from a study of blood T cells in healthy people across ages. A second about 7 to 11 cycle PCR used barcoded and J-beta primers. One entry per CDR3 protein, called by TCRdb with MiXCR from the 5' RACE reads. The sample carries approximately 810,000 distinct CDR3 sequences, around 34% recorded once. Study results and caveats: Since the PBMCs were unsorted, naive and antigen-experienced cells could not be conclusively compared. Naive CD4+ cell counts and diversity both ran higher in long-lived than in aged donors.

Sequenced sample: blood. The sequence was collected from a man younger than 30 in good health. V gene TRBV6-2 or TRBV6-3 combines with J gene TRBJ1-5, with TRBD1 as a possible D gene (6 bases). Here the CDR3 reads CASTHRWGAVQPQHF. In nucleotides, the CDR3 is TGTGCCAGCACCCACAGGTGGGGGGCAGTTCAGCCCCAGCATTTT.